A single sample is the source of the 9 T cell receptor beta chains below, sequenced in a study of blood T cell repertoires in COVID-19 (dated by TCRdb to 2018 to 2020). The library was built by means of the immunoSEQ multiplex PCR assay. The table was pulled from immuneACCESS by TCRdb, which kept in-frame rearrangements only. Such tables lose some clones; where checked, under half of the loss comes from unresolved V genes, and the rest has no known cause. The table for this sample lists under 350,000 clones; around 89% of them were counted only once. Of the sample, about 4.2% falls within the top ten clones. Sample: peripheral blood. Receptors originate from a man aged 35 to 55 with acute or convalescent COVID-19.

The V gene is TRBV6-2 or TRBV6-3, the J gene TRBJ1-1; D is possibly TRBD1 (6 bases). The CDR3 length is 17 residues. V was pared by 0 bases and J by 0 bases, with 14 bases between. Germline V gene lookup returns CDR1 MNHEY and CDR2 SVGEGT. CDR3 DNA: TGTGCCAGCAGTTACTCCCTCCTGACAGGACTGAACACTGAAGCTTTCTTT. This gives the protein CASSYSLLTGLNTEAFF.

The count of this clone is one. The rearrangement uses TRBV7-8 and TRBJ1-5; D remains ambiguous. The CDR3 spans 15 residues. Germline CDR1 reads SGHVS; CDR2 reads FQNEAQ. Between the trimmed V and J ends, which lost 1 base and 0 bases, there was a span of 7 bases. The CDR3 is CASSLERYSNQPQHF. Here the CDR3 DNA reads TGTGCCAGCAGCTTAGAGCGATATAGCAATCAGCCCCAGCATTTT.

The rearrangement joins TRBV5-4 to TRBJ1-1; 8 bases align to TRBD1. V gave up 10 bases and J gave up 1 base; unmatched junction bases: 9. There are 14 residues in the CDR3. From germline, CDR1 is SGHNT and CDR2 YYREEE (reference sequence). CDR3 coding DNA: TGTGCCGGCGGGGGGGACAGGTCGAACACTGAAGCTTTCTTT. Residues: CAGGGDRSNTEAFF.

The V gene is TRBV30, the J gene TRBJ1-3; 7 bases are shared with TRBD1. Germline trimming cut 2 bases from V and 4 bases from J; bases unmatched to any gene: 8. The CDR3 is made up of 15 amino acids. Germline values: CDR1 GTSNPN, CDR2 SVGIG (reference sequence). CDR3 sequence (DNA): TGTGCCTGGAGTCGAACAGGGGTAGTCGGAAACACCATATATTTT. It translates to CAWSRTGVVGNTIYF.

As for this clone: In the same sample, other DNA sequences code for this CDR3. The rearrangement uses TRBV6-5 and TRBJ1-1; no definite D call. This CDR3 comprises 11 residues. Germline CDR1 MNHEY, CDR2 SVGAGI. V was trimmed by 6 bases and J by 3 bases, leaving 5 bases between them. The CDR3 reads CASSRDTEAFF. CDR3 nucleotide sequence: TGTGCCAGCAGCCGTGACACTGAAGCTTTCTTT.

The chain employs TRBV14 and TRBJ2-3, with TRBD2 matching 8 bases. J gave up 6 bases and V 4 bases, and 9 bases lay outside the gene matches. The CDR3 runs 15 residues. Germline V CDR1 and CDR2: SGHDN, FVKESK. This CDR3 reads CASSRRGGGMDTQYF. DNA of the CDR3: TGTGCCAGCAGCCGTCGGGGGGGTGGGATGGATACGCAGTATTTT.

V is TRBV5-4 and J is TRBJ1-1, with D hard to call. There are 14 residues in the CDR3. Germline V gene data show CDR1 as SGHNT and CDR2 as YYREEE (reference sequence). V lost 1 base, J lost 0 bases, and 7 bases lay in between. The CDR3 DNA reads as TGTGCCAGCAGCTTGCGGAGTCTGAACACTGAAGCTTTCTTT. Protein: CASSLRSLNTEAFF.

The gene calls are TRBV7-3 and TRBJ2-1; D not resolved. The CDR3 has 16 residues. V was clipped by 1 base and J by 0 bases, with 10 bases between them. The germline gives CDR1 SGHTA, CDR2 FQGTGA. The CDR3 nucleotides are TGTGCCAGCAGCTTAATTCCACAGTCCTCCTACAATGAGCAGTTCTTC. It yields the protein CASSLIPQSSYNEQFF.

This chain links TRBV19 with TRBJ1-2; 8 bases are shared with TRBD1. In germline, CDR1 is LNHDA, CDR2 SQIVND (reference sequence). J lost 9 bases, V lost 3 bases, and 6 bases had no gene match. The CDR3 extends over 13 amino acids. CDR3 amino acids: CASSIPGQASYTF. CDR3 DNA sequence: TGTGCCAGTAGTATCCCGGGACAGGCAAGCTACACCTTC.